Each of the 27 T cell receptor beta chains below was sequenced from the same sample in a study of blood T cell repertoires in COVID-19. Method: immunoSEQ multiplex PCR; TCRdb's copy keeps in-frame clones and lacks some. The data hold around 99,000 clones, with 84% observed a single time. Material for sequencing was peripheral blood. The source of these receptors is a human donor in a cohort sampled during active COVID-19.

This chain connects TRBV5-1 to TRBJ2-5; 7 nucleotides align to TRBD2. CDR1 and CDR2 (germline): SGHRS, YFSETQ. The CDR3 is made up of 16 amino acids. The V and J ends lost 4 bases and 4 bases, in that order; junction bases with no gene match: 13. The CDR3 bases are TGCGCCAGCAGCGTTTCGGTGGGAGGGCCGACAGAGACCCAGTACTTC. This sequence encodes CASSVSVGGPTETQYF.

The rearrangement uses TRBV5-1 and TRBJ2-1, with 11 bases fitting TRBD2. V dropped 4 bases and J dropped 2; count of bases not matched to a gene: 5. The CDR3 totals 16 residues. Per germline, CDR1 SGHRS and CDR2 YFSETQ. This CDR3 is CASSLGTSGAYNEQFF. The CDR3 DNA follows: TGCGCCAGCAGCCTGGGGACTAGCGGAGCCTACAATGAGCAGTTCTTC.

J is TRBJ2-4 and V is TRBV18; tentatively, D is TRBD1 (5 bases). CDR3 length equals 15 residues. Germline CDR1 KGHSH, CDR2 LQKENI. Trimming pared 6 bases from V and 0 bases from J, leaving 12 bases between. CDR3 DNA: TGTGCCAGCTCGCTAGGGGAAGTAGCCAAAAACATTCAGTACTTC. It encodes CASSLGEVAKNIQYF.

The rearrangement uses TRBV3-1 (or the pseudogene TRBV3-2) and TRBJ2-2; D is uncertain. The germline V gene has CDR1 LGHDT and CDR2 YNNKEL (reference sequence). The CDR3 loop spans 13 amino acids. V gave up 2 bases and J gave up 5 bases, with 6 bases separating them. The CDR3 sequence: CASSQTETGELFF. Written as DNA, the CDR3 is TGTGCCAGCAGCCAAACAGAAACCGGGGAGCTGTTTTTT.

This clone has ten or more counts. The chain employs TRBV10-1 and TRBJ1-5, with TRBD1 as a possible D gene (5 bases). Per germline, CDR1 WNHNN and CDR2 SYGVQD (reference sequence). V gave up 5 bases and J gave up 3 bases, with 11 bases separating them. CDR3 length equals 14 residues. The CDR3 DNA sequence: TGCGCCAGCAGTCCACCGGGGGACAATCAGCCCCAGCATTTT. This encodes CASSPPGDNQPQHF.

This chain uses TRBV6-1 with TRBJ1-2; maybe TRBD1 (5 bases). The CDR3 is made up of 14 amino acids. The V gene lost 1 base and the J gene lost 2 bases, with 8 bases spanning the gap. CDR1 is MNHNS, CDR2 SASEGT, per germline. This CDR3 reads CASSEETVNYGYTF. Written as DNA, the CDR3 is TGTGCCAGCAGTGAAGAGACAGTAAACTATGGCTACACCTTC.

Points on this clone: The sample carries other DNA sequences with the same CDR3. J is TRBJ1-1 and V is TRBV7-9; D is unresolved. The germline V and J ends were trimmed by 1 base and 0 bases, with 6 bases remaining between them. CDR3 length: 14 amino acids. Germline CDR1 SEHNR, CDR2 FQNEAQ (reference sequence). The CDR3 DNA sequence: TGTGCCAGCAGCTTAGGGCAAATGAACACTGAAGCTTTCTTT. The encoded protein is CASSLGQMNTEAFF.

This chain uses TRBV20-1 with TRBJ1-2; TRBD1 might be the D (6 bases). Germline CDR1 DFQATT, CDR2 SNEGSKA (reference sequence). The CDR3 consists of 13 residues. The V gene lost 3 bases and the J gene lost 3 bases, with 11 bases spanning the gap. CDR3 protein: CSASIAGDYGYTF. The CDR3 coding sequence is TGCAGTGCTAGTATCGCAGGGGACTATGGCTACACCTTC.

The chain recombines TRBV5-1 with TRBJ2-3; D possibly corresponds to TRBD1 (5 bases). V lost 1 base and J 2 bases, leaving 8 bases between the germline ends. CDR3 length equals 14 residues. The germline gives CDR1 SGHRS, CDR2 YFSETQ. This CDR3 is CASSLQDITDTQYF. CDR3 in DNA: TGCGCCAGCAGCTTGCAGGACATCACAGATACGCAGTATTTT.

The chain joins TRBV7-3 to TRBJ2-7; 8 bases match TRBD2. CDR1 and CDR2 from the germline V gene are SGHTA and FQGTGA. The ends lost 5 bases at V and 2 bases at J; junction bases unmatched: 8. The CDR3 length is 15 residues. In nucleotides, the CDR3 is TGTGCCAGCAGCACTCTGCCGGGACTAGCCTACGAGCAGTACTTC. Translating it yields CASSTLPGLAYEQYF.

The rearrangement joins TRBV7-2 to TRBJ1-5; TRBD1 matches 7 bases. CDR3 length: 14 amino acids. Per germline, CDR1 SGHTA and CDR2 FQGNSA. V was clipped by 5 bases and J by 2 bases; unmatched bases: 3. Here the CDR3 DNA reads TGTGCCAGCAGCCCCGACAGGGGCAATCAGCCCCAGCATTTT. It specifies CASSPDRGNQPQHF.

This chain uses TRBV7-2 with TRBJ2-3; D is possibly TRBD2 (5 bases). V dropped 4 bases and J dropped 2 bases, with 10 bases sitting between them. Germline CDR1 is SGHTA and CDR2 is FQGNSA. The CDR3 loop spans 14 amino acids. CDR3 coding DNA: TGTGCCAGCAGCTCACGGGGAATCACAGATACGCAGTATTTT. Protein product: CASSSRGITDTQYF. Combining the CDR3 with reference TRBV7-2 and TRBJ2-3 gives the whole variable domain GAGVSQSPSNKVTEKGKDVELRCDPISGHTALYWYRQSLGQGLEFLIYFQGNSAPDKSGLPSDRFSAERTGGSVSTLTIQRTQQEDSAVYLCASSSRGITDTQYFGPGTRLTVL.

This clone was detected once. This chain joins TRBV28 and TRBJ2-2; 14 bases agree with TRBD2. The ends lost 8 bases at V and 2 bases at J; junction bases unmatched: 7. The CDR3 extends over 17 amino acids. Germline CDR1 and CDR2: MDHEN and SYDVKM. In DNA form, the CDR3 reads TGTGCCAGCGGGGGACTAGCGGGAGAAGGTAACACCGGGGAGCTGTTTTTT. Translating it yields CASGGLAGEGNTGELFF. The full variable domain, completed using reference TRBV28 and TRBJ2-2, is DVKVTQSSRYLVKRTGEKVFLECVQDMDHENMFWYRQDPGLGLRLIYFSYDVKMKEKGDIPEGYSVSREKKERFSLILESASTNQTSMYLCASGGLAGEGNTGELFFGEGSRLTVL.

CDR3 DNA sequence: TGTGCCAGCAGCGTCCTATTAGGCGGGAAGAGACAAGAGACCCAGTACTTC. Translation gives CASSVLLGGKRQETQYF. The genes are TRBV3-1 (or the pseudogene TRBV3-2) and TRBJ2-5; possible D gene TRBD2, 6 bases. CDR1 and CDR2 (germline): LGHDT, YNNKEL (reference sequence). CDR3 length: 17 amino acids. Trimming shortened V by 5 bases and J by 2 bases, and 21 bases separated the two germline ends.

The rearrangement joins TRBV7-2 to TRBJ2-3; tentative D call: TRBD2 (5 bases). The CDR3 runs to 16 residues. With 2 bases removed from V and 4 bases from J, the gap between germline ends came to 16 bases. Germline CDR1 and CDR2: SGHTA and FQGNSA. The CDR3 protein is CASSLLLAVPSDTQYF. As DNA, the CDR3 is TGTGCCAGCAGCTTACTGCTAGCCGTTCCCTCAGATACGCAGTATTTT. Full variable domain (outside the CDR3, taken from reference TRBV7-2 and TRBJ2-3): GAGVSQSPSNKVTEKGKDVELRCDPISGHTALYWYRQSLGQGLEFLIYFQGNSAPDKSGLPSDRFSAERTGGSVSTLTIQRTQQEDSAVYLCASSLLLAVPSDTQYFGPGTRLTVL.

This clone was observed a few times. This chain connects TRBV7-2 to TRBJ1-5; TRBD1 matches at 9 bases. The CDR3 totals 15 residues. The germline gives CDR1 SGHTA, CDR2 FQGNSA. J gave up 5 bases and V 5 bases, and 7 bases lay outside the gene matches. The CDR3 nucleotides read TGTGCCAGCAGCCAAAGGACAGGGGCGGATCAGCCCCAGCATTTT. Residues: CASSQRTGADQPQHF. Filled out from reference TRBV7-2 and TRBJ1-5, the complete variable domain reads GAGVSQSPSNKVTEKGKDVELRCDPISGHTALYWYRQSLGQGLEFLIYFQGNSAPDKSGLPSDRFSAERTGGSVSTLTIQRTQQEDSAVYLCASSQRTGADQPQHFGDGTRLSIL.

The chain couples TRBV27 to TRBJ1-1; D perhaps matches TRBD1 (5 bases). This CDR3 region has 14 residues. The germline V and J ends were trimmed by 5 bases and 0 bases, with 10 bases remaining between them. CDR1 is MNHEY, CDR2 SMNVEV, per germline (reference sequence). The CDR3 sequence is CASSRPGLNTEAFF. CDR3 bases: TGTGCCAGCAGTAGACCAGGGCTGAACACTGAAGCTTTCTTT.

This chain joins TRBV6-2 or TRBV6-3 and TRBJ1-1; D is undetermined. The germline gives CDR1 MNHEY, CDR2 SVGEGT. Trimming removed 3 bases from V and 0 bases from J, with 5 bases in between. The CDR3 extends over 13 amino acids. CDR3 DNA sequence: TGTGCCAGCAGTTATCGAGTGAACACTGAAGCTTTCTTT. Amino acids: CASSYRVNTEAFF.

J is TRBJ2-7 and V is TRBV6-5, with D perhaps matching TRBD2 (7 bases). Trimming took 3 bases from V and 1 from J, leaving 13 bases between them. CDR3 length: 15 residues. The germline V gene has CDR1 MNHEY and CDR2 SVGAGI. For the CDR3, the DNA is TGTGCCAGCAGTTATGAGGGGGGGCAATCCTACGAGCAGTACTTC. Protein: CASSYEGGQSYEQYF.

This clone was observed a single time. The gene calls are TRBV28 and TRBJ1-5; 7 positions match TRBD1. From germline, CDR1 is MDHEN and CDR2 SYDVKM. CDR3 length equals 17 residues. The ends lost 6 bases at V and 5 bases at J; junction bases unmatched: 16. The CDR3 is CASSILSGTADYQPQHF. CDR3 DNA sequence: TGTGCCAGCAGCATCTTATCCGGGACAGCAGACTATCAGCCCCAGCATTTT.

The table lists this clone with many counts. The chain links TRBV19 to TRBJ2-2, with 10 nucleotides matching TRBD1. The CDR3 is 13 residues long. Looked up from germline, CDR1 is LNHDA and CDR2 is SQIVND (reference sequence). The junction had 3 bases not matched to a gene; V was cut back by 7 bases and J by 7 bases. In DNA, the CDR3 is TGTGCCAGTACCGACAGGGGGCGCGGGGAGCTGTTTTTT. Translated: CASTDRGRGELFF.

The chain recombines TRBV5-1 with TRBJ2-7; 13 bases map to TRBD2. Germline V gene data show CDR1 as SGHRS and CDR2 as YFSETQ. There are 15 residues in the CDR3. V was clipped by 5 bases and J by 5 bases; unmatched bases: 7. The chain's CDR3 is CASSRRTSGSDEQYF. CDR3 bases: TGCGCCAGCAGTCGGCGGACTAGCGGGAGTGACGAGCAGTACTTC.

This chain uses TRBV18 with TRBJ1-1; maybe TRBD1 (6 bases). Per the germline V gene, CDR1 is KGHSH and CDR2 is LQKENI. The CDR3 sequence is 16 residues long. Trimming pared 2 bases from V and 3 bases from J, leaving 16 bases between. The CDR3 here is CASSPSGGSGYTEAFF. The CDR3 DNA is TGTGCCAGCTCACCATCGGGGGGCAGCGGGTACACTGAAGCTTTCTTT. Supplemented by reference TRBV18 and TRBJ1-1, the full variable domain reads NAGVMQNPRHLVRRRGQEARLRCSPMKGHSHVYWYRQLPEEGLKFMVYLQKENIIDESGMPKERFSAEFPKEGPSILRIQQVVRGDSAAYFCASSPSGGSGYTEAFFGQGTRLTVV.

CDR3 DNA: TGTGCCAGCAGCAAAGAAAGCGCGGGGCACCACACAGATACGCAGTATTTT. Translated, it gives CASSKESAGHHTDTQYF. The chain couples TRBV21-1 to TRBJ2-3; TRBD2 reflects the table's D call only, with no check against the DNA. TRBV21-1 is flagged as a pseudogene. There are 17 residues in the CDR3.

The rearrangement uses TRBV7-3 and TRBJ2-3, with D unclear. The CDR3 has 14 residues. Trimming removed 5 bases from V and 6 bases from J, with 15 bases in between. The germline CDR1 and CDR2 sequences are SGHTA and FQGTGA. In nucleotides, the CDR3 is TGTGCCAGCAGCCCCCAAACTGGGCCCGATACGCAGTATTTT. Its protein is CASSPQTGPDTQYF.

Only one count was recorded for this clone. The chain is built from TRBV30 and TRBJ1-2; D call uncertain. Germline V CDR1 and CDR2: GTSNPN, SVGIG (reference sequence). V lost 1 base, J lost 2 bases, and 8 bases lay in between. The CDR3 consists of 13 residues. The CDR3 nucleotides are TGTGCCTGGAGTGCCGGGGAGAACTATGGCTACACCTTC. Protein product: CAWSAGENYGYTF. Full variable domain (remainder filled in from reference TRBV30 and TRBJ1-2): SQTIHQWPATLVQPVGSPLSLECTVEGTSNPNLYWYRQAAGRGLQLLFYSVGIGQISSEVPQNLSASRPQDRQFILSSKKLLLSDSGFYLCAWSAGENYGYTFGSGTRLTVV.

CDR3 bases: TGTGCCAGCAGCCAAGGGGTAGGGGGTCAGCCCCAGCATTTT. Amino acids: CASSQGVGGQPQHF. V usage is TRBV3-1 (or the pseudogene TRBV3-2) and J usage is TRBJ1-5; D may be TRBD1 (6 bases). V lost 1 base and J lost 6, with 10 bases in between. The germline gives CDR1 LGHDT, CDR2 YNNKEL (reference sequence). The CDR3 covers 14 residues.